This T cell receptor beta chain comes out of a study of beta chain features in type 1 diabetes. Every bit of the isolated RNA underwent reverse transcription, so sequencing read expressed TCRB transcripts. The protocol was immunoSEQ multiplex PCR, while the TCRdb copy is restricted to in-frame clones and leaves out a portion. The table has nearly 350,000 clones, approximately 8% seen once. Only a few counts were recorded for this clone. Its specificity is not known. A much larger clone differs from this one at a single base, so this may be a read error. Other nucleotide sequences in the sample specify the same CDR3. General study points: Significant though moderate, a shortening of TCRB CDR3s appeared in all four CD4+ subsets of Type 1 diabetes patients.

Germline CDR1 SGHTA, CDR2 FQGTGA. There are 14 residues in the CDR3. Trimming cost V 5 bases and J 5 bases, with 12 bases left between them. J is TRBJ1-4 and V is TRBV7-3; a weak D match, TRBD1 (6 bases). The material sequenced was central memory CD4+ T cells from blood. This TCR was recovered from a woman aged 18-30 years in good health. DNA of the CDR3: TGTGCCAGCAGCATGACAGGAGAAAATGAAAAACTGTTTTTT. It specifies CASSMTGENEKLFF.